This T cell receptor beta chain was retrieved from a study of response to subunit inactivated influenza vaccine. Only a few counts were recorded for this clonotype. CDR3 size: 14 residues. Per germline, CDR1 SGDLS and CDR2 YYNGEE. V was pared by 0 bases and J by 6 bases, with 10 bases between. Using its own MiXCR run on the RT-PCR reads, TCRdb lists one record per CDR3 protein. The top ten hold 9.5% to 12% of the sample, which has more than 450,000 distinct CDR3 sequences, about 11% seen once. The same specimen was also included in a second study, on T cells expressing NK-cell markers. In that study: A 5'RACE template switching approach incorporating UMIs was used to make TCR beta cDNA. In sorted CD3+CD56+NKG2C+, CD3+CD56+NKG2C- and CD3+CD56-NKG2C+ T cells, TCR beta repertoires were obtained. In a few donors, dominant clonotypes made up about 25-65% of CD3+CD56-NKG2C+ cells.

The material was PBMCs from blood, obtained on the day of vaccination. This receptor was obtained from a man between 45 and 60 years old who received an inactivated influenza vaccine. The chain combines TRBV9 with TRBJ1-5; D is perhaps TRBD1 (6 bases). This CDR3 reads CASSVDGGGQPQHF. Written as DNA, the CDR3 is TGTGCCAGCAGCGTAGATGGGGGCGGTCAGCCCCAGCATTTT.